This entry concerns a single T cell receptor (beta chain). As processed by the authors: Estimation of nucleated cell counts was performed using reference gene primer amplification. Here immunoSEQ multiplex PCR was the method, and the copy in TCRdb shows in-frame clones only, minus some. V, J and clone size were drawn from that table, and D and trimming were deduced from the DNA. The sample holds about 160,000 clones, roughly four fifths seen once. This specimen comes from a study of blood T cell repertoires in COVID-19. Study-wide context: Spain, Italy and the United States supplied samples that represented acute and convalescent COVID-19. In each case, the material was cDNA or gDNA derived from T cells, B-cell-depleted T cells, or PBMCs.

The germline V and J ends were trimmed by 3 bases and 4 bases, with 19 bases remaining between them. This CDR3 is 16 amino acids long. Germline V gene lookup returns CDR1 SGHKS and CDR2 YYEKEE (reference sequence). The chain links TRBV5-5 to TRBJ1-1; D possibly corresponds to TRBD1 (6 bases). Sequencing was done on a sample of peripheral blood. The origin of this receptor is a man in his fifties or sixties with active or convalescent COVID-19. The chain's CDR3 is CASSWTDPRVGTEAFF. In DNA form, the CDR3 reads TGTGCCAGCAGCTGGACAGACCCGAGGGTTGGCACTGAAGCTTTCTTT.